This T cell receptor (beta chain) was identified during a study of T cell changes during pregnancy in multiple sclerosis. This table comes from immunoSEQ multiplex PCR, and its TCRdb copy is limited to in-frame clones, with some not included. This table holds some 60,000 clones, more than 75% found once. CDR1 is LGHNA and CDR2 is YSLEER in the germline V gene. The CDR3 spans 13 residues. Losses at the gene ends were 4 bases for V and 7 bases for J; bases not matched to a gene: 5. The receptor was isolated from a female donor with multiple sclerosis, enrolled in a pregnancy study. The source material was peripheral blood, sampled in the second trimester of pregnancy. The V gene is TRBV4-3, the J gene TRBJ2-5; TRBD1 matches at 8 bases. CDR3 loop: CASSPRTGRTQYF. The DNA of the CDR3 is TGCGCCAGCAGCCCGAGGACAGGGCGGACCCAGTACTTC.